The rows below give T cell receptor beta chains drawn from one sample of a study of identical twins. TCRdb re-called the 5' RACE reads through MiXCR, storing one row per CDR3 protein. The sample comprises under 350,000 distinct CDR3 sequences, roughly 9.8% of which are singletons, and around 7.1% rests with the top ten. These data were likewise used in another study, on yellow fever vaccine responses in identical twins.

Sequencing was done on a sample of CD8+ T cells sorted from blood. The source is a woman under 30 in good health. Both conserved end residues are part of each CDR3. Each record gives: D gene, J gene, V gene, clone size, CDR3 protein, CDR3 DNA. The D gene is left open where the match is weak. Clone sizes are given selectively: once, few, many, or a class where the clone is expanded.

>.|TRBJ2-5|TRBV20-1|.
CSARDVVQETQYF
TGCAGTGCTAGAGATGTGGTACAAGAGACCCAGTACTTC
>TRBD1|TRBJ2-1|TRBV5-1|many
CASSWTGTGANEQFF
TGCGCCAGCAGCTGGACCGGGACAGGAGCGAATGAGCAGTTCTTC
>.|TRBJ2-1|TRBV6-2/TRBV6-3|many
CASSYPLSSYNEQFF
TGTGCCAGCAGTTACCCATTATCTTCCTACAATGAGCAGTTCTTC
>TRBD1|TRBJ1-2|TRBV27|many
CASSPTGGGGYTF
TGTGCCAGCAGCCCCACAGGGGGCGGTGGCTACACCTTC
>.|TRBJ2-2|TRBV7-9|.
CASSLVGANTGELFF
TGTGCCAGCAGCTTAGTGGGGGCGAACACCGGGGAGCTGTTTTTT
>TRBD2|TRBJ2-1|TRBV3-1|many
CASSQETSGRMDEQFF
TGTGCCAGCAGCCAAGAAACTAGCGGGAGGATGGATGAGCAGTTCTTC
>.|TRBJ2-2|TRBV7-8|few
CASSSFGGDGLVELFF
TGTGCCAGCAGCTCCTTCGGTGGGGACGGACTGGTGGAGCTGTTTTTT
>TRBD2|TRBJ2-3|TRBV20-1|many
CSALKRGESTDTQYF
TGCAGTGCCCTAAAGCGGGGGGAAAGCACAGATACGCAGTATTTT
>.|TRBJ2-6|TRBV27|.
CASSLSGANALTF
TGTGCCAGCAGTTTATCTGGGGCCAACGCCCTGACTTTC
>TRBD1|TRBJ2-5|TRBV12-3/TRBV12-4|many
CASSLGATGGETQYF
TGTGCCAGCAGTTTAGGCGCGACAGGGGGAGAGACCCAGTACTTC
>.|TRBJ2-7|TRBV2|.
CASRTLDGYEQYF
TGTGCCAGCAGGACATTAGACGGCTACGAGCAGTACTTC
>TRBD1|TRBJ2-7|TRBV11-2|.
CASGSTGPYEQYF
TGTGCCAGCGGATCGACAGGGCCTTACGAGCAGTACTTC
>TRBD2|TRBJ2-7|TRBV29-1|.
CSVERVSGSAYEQYF
TGCAGCGTTGAAAGGGTTAGCGGGAGTGCTTACGAGCAGTACTTC
>TRBD1|TRBJ1-2|TRBV29-1|many
CSVGTDGYTF
TGCAGCGTCGGGACAGATGGCTACACCTTC
>TRBD1|TRBJ2-1|TRBV29-1|many
CSVARQGYNEQFF
TGCAGCGTTGCCCGACAGGGTTACAATGAGCAGTTCTTC
>.|TRBJ2-3|TRBV18|few
CASSPSLTDTQYF
TGTGCCAGCTCACCATCACTTACAGATACGCAGTATTTT
>TRBD1|TRBJ2-7|TRBV27|many
CASSLGTEYEQYF
TGTGCCAGCAGTTTAGGGACAGAGTACGAGCAGTACTTC
>.|TRBJ2-7|TRBV4-3|many
CASSQDGQLYF
TGCGCCAGCAGCCAAGATGGACAGCTTTACTTC
>.|TRBJ2-3|TRBV4-1|once
CASSQELEAVTQYF
TGCGCCAGCAGCCAAGAACTAGAGGCAGTTACGCAGTATTTT
>.|TRBJ2-1|TRBV29-1|few
CSVPTRPFF
TGCAGCGTTCCGACCCGCCCGTTCTTC
>TRBD1|TRBJ2-4|TRBV15|many
CATSKDRGRAKNIQYF
TGTGCCACCAGCAAAGACAGGGGGCGAGCCAAAAACATTCAGTACTTC
>TRBD2|TRBJ2-3|TRBV6-4|few
CASSDGGLAGGPVDTQYF
TGTGCCAGCAGTGACGGGGGACTAGCGGGAGGGCCAGTAGATACGCAGTATTTT
>TRBD1|TRBJ2-3|TRBV29-1|many
CSVEAQGFGLYF
TGCAGCGTTGAAGCACAGGGGTTTGGGTTGTATTTT
>.|TRBJ2-5|TRBV6-2/TRBV6-3|many
CASSSPGEEETQYF
TGTGCCAGCAGTTCCCCGGGGGAGGAAGAGACCCAGTACTTC
>.|TRBJ1-1|TRBV29-1|many
CSVEDSRPEAFF
TGCAGCGTTGAAGATTCCAGGCCTGAAGCTTTCTTT
>.|TRBJ2-2|TRBV27|few
CATTKNTGELFF
TGTGCCACCACGAAGAACACCGGGGAGCTGTTTTTT
>TRBD2|TRBJ2-1|TRBV6-5|.
CASSSLAGGLGNEQFF
TGTGCCAGCAGTTCTTTAGCGGGGGGGCTTGGCAATGAGCAGTTCTTC
>.|TRBJ2-3|TRBV11-2|many
CASSFWAADTQYF
TGTGCCAGCAGCTTTTGGGCGGCAGATACGCAGTATTTT
>.|TRBJ2-7|TRBV19|.
CDRDTYEQYF
TGTGACAGGGATACCTACGAGCAGTACTTC
>.|TRBJ1-5|TRBV28|many
CASSLDNSNQPQHF
TGTGCCAGCAGCCTGGACAATAGCAATCAGCCCCAGCATTTT
>.|TRBJ2-7|TRBV6-2/TRBV6-3|many
CASSYSTAEQYF
TGTGCCAGCAGTTACTCCACGGCCGAGCAGTACTTC
>.|TRBJ2-4|TRBV6-1|many
CASSDMDGDIQYF
TGTGCCAGCAGTGATATGGACGGGGACATTCAGTACTTC
>.|TRBJ2-3|TRBV29-1|many
CSASDFYSTDTQYF
TGCAGCGCTTCGGACTTCTATAGCACAGATACGCAGTATTTT
>TRBD2|TRBJ2-2|TRBV29-1|once
CSVDRPGGFPGELFF
TGCAGCGTTGACCGCCCGGGGGGTTTCCCCGGGGAGCTGTTTTTT
>.|TRBJ1-3|TRBV28|.
CASSFPGNTIYF
TGTGCCAGCAGTTTCCCCGGAAACACCATATATTTT
>TRBD1|TRBJ2-7|TRBV6-2/TRBV6-3|.
CASSLDPQGVISYEQYF
TGTGCCAGCAGTTTGGACCCACAGGGGGTTATTAGCTACGAGCAGTACTTC
>.|TRBJ2-1|TRBV29-1|.
CSVPSLADYNEQFF
TGCAGCGTGCCTTCGTTAGCGGACTACAATGAGCAGTTCTTC
>.|TRBJ2-5|TRBV21-1|.
CASSNRGGHQETQYF
TGTGCCAGCAGCAACAGGGGGGGCCACCAAGAGACCCAGTACTTC
>TRBD2|TRBJ2-1|TRBV3-1|many
CASSRGTSGYNEQFF
TGTGCCAGCAGCCGAGGGACTAGCGGTTACAATGAGCAGTTCTTC
>TRBD2|TRBJ2-4|TRBV12-3/TRBV12-4|few
CASSFLREGGKAKNIQYF
TGTGCCAGCAGTTTTTTGAGGGAGGGTGGGAAAGCCAAAAACATTCAGTACTTC
>.|TRBJ2-2|TRBV6-1|many
CASSDADTGELFF
TGTGCCAGCAGCGACGCGGACACCGGGGAGCTGTTTTTT
>.|TRBJ2-5|TRBV6-1|many
CASSEPGLKETQYF
TGTGCCAGCAGTGAACCGGGTCTTAAAGAGACCCAGTACTTC
>.|TRBJ1-6|TRBV14|.
CASSQTDSSYNSPLHF
TGTGCCAGCAGCCAAACGGACAGCTCCTATAATTCACCCCTCCACTTT
>TRBD1|TRBJ1-2|TRBV10-3|few
CAINLDRGDGYTF
TGTGCCATCAATCTGGACAGGGGCGATGGCTACACCTTC
>.|TRBJ2-5|TRBV7-9|few
CASSLEWHQETQYF
TGTGCCAGCAGCTTAGAATGGCATCAAGAGACCCAGTACTTC
>.|TRBJ2-7|TRBV2|few
CASSDSAGYEQYF
TGTGCCAGCAGTGATTCGGCAGGGTACGAGCAGTACTTC
>.|TRBJ2-1|TRBV6-4|many
CASSDSPDSYNEQFF
TGTGCCAGCAGTGATAGTCCGGACTCCTACAATGAGCAGTTCTTC
>TRBD1|TRBJ1-5|TRBV7-9|.
CASSFTPGQGRTQPQHF
TGTGCCAGCAGCTTCACCCCCGGACAGGGCCGAACTCAGCCCCAGCATTTT
>TRBD1|TRBJ2-5|TRBV10-1|few
CASSAGQIETQYF
TGCGCCAGCAGTGCGGGACAGATCGAGACCCAGTACTTC
>.|TRBJ2-4|TRBV29-1|many
CSVEGLAKNIQYF
TGCAGCGTTGAAGGCCTAGCCAAAAACATTCAGTACTTC
>.|TRBJ2-1|TRBV27|few
CASSFLRLGVEFF
TGTGCCAGCAGTTTTCTGCGGTTAGGGGTGGAGTTCTTC
>.|TRBJ1-1|TRBV19|many
CASSIAEVGTEAFF
TGTGCCAGTAGTATAGCAGAGGTCGGCACTGAAGCTTTCTTT
>TRBD1|TRBJ2-7|TRBV7-2|many
CASSSDRPLYEQYF
TGTGCCAGCAGCTCGGACAGGCCACTCTACGAGCAGTACTTC
>.|TRBJ2-5|TRBV7-9|few
CASSLVASSETQYF
TGTGCCAGCAGCTTAGTCGCGTCTTCGGAGACCCAGTACTTC
>.|TRBJ2-7|TRBV12-3/TRBV12-4|few
CASSTPPYEQYF
TGTGCCAGCAGTACCCCGCCCTACGAGCAGTACTTC